This TCR beta chain is drawn from a study of blood T cell repertoires in COVID-19. Profiled with immunoSEQ multiplex PCR; TCRdb holds only in-frame clones, not every one. The sample contains roughly 300,000 clones, 87% of which appear only once. Donors in Cohort 3 who had recovered were those with two negative PCRs, healthcare professional clearance, or resolution of their symptoms. CDR3 size: 13 residues. The germline V gene encodes CDR1 SGHRS and CDR2 YFSETQ. V was trimmed by 4 bases and J by 5 bases, leaving 10 bases between them. The chain recombines TRBV5-1 with TRBJ1-5, with unresolved D. Sequences were obtained from PBMCs or T cells enriched from blood (not recorded which). The TCR was taken from a woman aged 25 to 39 who had recovered from COVID-19. Here the CDR3 DNA reads TGCGCCAGCAGCCAGGAGAGGGATCAGCCCCAGCATTTT. Its translation: CASSQERDQPQHF. The full variable domain, with the rest looked up from reference TRBV5-1 and TRBJ1-5, is KAGVTQTPRYLIKTRGQQVTLSCSPISGHRSVSWYQQTPGQGLQFLFEYFSETQRNKGNFPGRFSGRQFSNSRSEMNVSTLELGDSALYLCASSQERDQPQHFGDGTRLSIL.